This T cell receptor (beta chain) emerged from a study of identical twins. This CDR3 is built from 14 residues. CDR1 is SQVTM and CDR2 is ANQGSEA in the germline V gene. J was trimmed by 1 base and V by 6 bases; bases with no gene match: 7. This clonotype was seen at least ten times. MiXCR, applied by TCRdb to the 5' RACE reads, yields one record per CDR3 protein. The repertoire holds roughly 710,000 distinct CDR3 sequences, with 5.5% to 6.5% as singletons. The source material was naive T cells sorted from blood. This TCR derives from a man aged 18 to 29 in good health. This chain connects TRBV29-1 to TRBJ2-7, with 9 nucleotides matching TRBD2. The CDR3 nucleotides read TGCAGCGTCCGACTAGCGGTCGCGTCCTACGAGCAGTACTTC. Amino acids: CSVRLAVASYEQYF.